This T cell receptor (beta chain) came from a study of blood T cell repertoires in COVID-19. Overall study: Sources were T cells, B-cell-depleted T cells, or PBMCs; the material itself was cDNA or gDNA.

Libraries were prepared by immunoSEQ multiplex PCR; TCRdb keeps only in-frame clonotypes and omits some of them. The sample contains around 120,000 clones, 87% of which appear only once. Germline CDR1 reads MNHEY; CDR2 reads SVGAGI. This CDR3 has 14 residues. Trimming stripped 10 bases from V and 5 bases from J, with 20 bases between. The chain carries TRBV6-5 and TRBJ2-5; D may be TRBD2 (7 bases). Sequenced input: peripheral blood. This TCR was sampled from a woman between 70 and 85 years old with acute or convalescent COVID-19. The CDR3 is CATKERGGFETQYF. The CDR3 DNA follows: TGTGCCACCAAAGAAAGGGGGGGCTTTGAGACCCAGTACTTC.